The 14 T cell receptor beta chains below come from one sample, sequenced in a study of T-cell reconstitution after alpha-beta-depleted transplantation in children (dated by TCRdb to 2016 to 2017). This specimen's treatment or condition label, interpreted: allogeneic hematopoietic cell transplantation with graft depleted of TCRalphabeta T cells and CD19 B cells. The library was made by PCR. Sequencing relied on an Illumina HiSeq 2500. Molecular barcoding was employed in the preparation of TCR libraries, with unique molecular identifiers being used to normalize TCRbeta repertoire quantification. TCRdb reprocessing: public reads trimmed at Q25 with fastp, clones called with MiXCR, in-frame beta chains kept. One record per CDR3 amino acid sequence lists the most common genes and DNA. The sample profile shows approximately 1,000,000 distinct CDR3 sequences; 25% to 35% of them were found once. The ten largest clonotypes hold about 28% of the sample.

Sample: PBMCs, mostly from graft donor cells, taken 360 days after TCRalphabeta/CD19-depleted stem cell transplant. The source of these receptors is a boy younger than two who had a stem cell transplant for SCID, so the T cells may come from the graft donor.

This clonotype was observed a handful of times. The chain employs TRBV5-1 and TRBJ1-5, with TRBD1 as a possible D gene (5 bases). Germline CDR1 reads SGHRS; CDR2 reads YFSETQ. Trimming removed 4 bases from V and 1 base from J, with 9 bases in between. This CDR3 spans 14 amino acids. For the CDR3, the DNA is TGCGCCAGCAGCCCGGGGGAGAGCAATCAGCCCCAGCATTTT. Translating gives CASSPGESNQPQHF.

This clonotype was counted between two and nine times. The genes are TRBV2 and TRBJ1-2; tentative D call: TRBD1 (5 bases). Germline V lookup: CDR1 SNHLY, CDR2 FYNNEI. Between the trimmed V and J ends, which lost 8 bases and 4 bases, there was a span of 17 bases. The CDR3 covers 14 residues. The CDR3 spells CASRSEGKGYGYTF. The CDR3 DNA sequence: TGTGCCAGCCGTAGTGAGGGGAAGGGCTATGGCTACACCTTC.

The chain carries TRBV19 and TRBJ2-2; D is uncertain. V was pared by 0 bases and J by 5 bases, with 10 bases between. The CDR3 is 15 amino acids. Germline V gene sequence: CDR1 LNHDA, CDR2 SQIVND (reference sequence). The CDR3 nucleotides read TGTGCCAGTAGTATAGATCGGGTGGCAACCGGGGAGCTGTTTTTT. Amino acid sequence: CASSIDRVATGELFF.

The chain employs TRBV20-1 and TRBJ2-7; D is unresolved. The germline CDR1 and CDR2 sequences are DFQATT and SNEGSKA (reference sequence). This CDR3 spans 13 amino acids. The V end was cut by 6 bases, the J end by 6 bases, with 18 bases between. CDR3 DNA: TGCAGTGCGCCAGAGGCTTCCCTCTCCGAGCAGTACTTC. Translating gives CSAPEASLSEQYF.

The DNA of the CDR3 is TGTGCCAGCAGCTTATTGCTCGTCGATGAGCAGTTCTTC. Protein: CASSLLLVDEQFF. The V call is TRBV11-2, the J call TRBJ2-1; no reliable D call. V shed 2 bases and J shed 8 bases, with 10 bases lying between them. Germline loops: CDR1 SGHAT, CDR2 FQNNGV. This CDR3 is built from 13 residues.

The sample holds a few counts of this clonotype. The V gene is TRBV20-1, the J gene TRBJ1-4; D not resolved. Germline lookup yields CDR1 DFQATT and CDR2 SNEGSKA (reference sequence). The CDR3 is 13 amino acids. V was cut by 3 bases and J by 5 bases, with 10 bases left in between. For the CDR3, the DNA is TGCAGTGCTAGGGATACCGGGAATGAAAAACTGTTTTTT. Translation: CSARDTGNEKLFF.

The V and J genes are TRBV12-3 or TRBV12-4 and TRBJ2-1; weak D call: TRBD2 (6 bases). Trimming took 2 bases from V and 5 from J, leaving 7 bases between them. The CDR3 spans 13 residues. DNA for the CDR3: TGTGCCAGCAGTTTAATAGCGGACAATGAGCAGTTCTTC. Translating it yields CASSLIADNEQFF.

This chain joins TRBV9 and TRBJ2-7; TRBD1 agrees at 7 bases. J gave up 4 bases and V 0 bases, and 10 bases lay outside the gene matches. The CDR3 contains 16 residues. Germline values: CDR1 SGDLS, CDR2 YYNGEE. Written as DNA, the CDR3 is TGTGCCAGCAGCGTAGCCCCCGGGACAGCCCTTTACGAGCAGTACTTC. Its protein is CASSVAPGTALYEQYF.

The chain uses TRBV4-3 and TRBJ2-7; D may match TRBD1 or TRBD2 (5 bases each). The CDR3 is 16 amino acids. Germline V lookup: CDR1 LGHNA, CDR2 YSLEER. V lost 1 base and J lost 0, with 13 bases in between. Here the CDR3 reads CASSQVDGAGSYEQYF. CDR3 DNA sequence: TGCGCCAGCAGCCAAGTGGACGGGGCCGGCTCCTACGAGCAGTACTTC.

This clonotype was found a few times. This rearrangement joins TRBV4-1 to TRBJ2-5, with D uncertain. Trimming cost V 1 base and J 3 bases, with 12 bases left between them. This CDR3 spans 15 amino acids. The germline gives CDR1 MGHRA, CDR2 YSYEKL. This chain's CDR3 is CASSQVPETEETQYF. The CDR3 bases are TGCGCCAGCAGCCAAGTTCCAGAAACTGAAGAGACCCAGTACTTC.

The V gene is TRBV2, the J gene TRBJ1-2; possibly TRBD1 for D (6 bases). The CDR3 is made up of 14 amino acids. The ends were cut back, 1 base at V and 7 bases at J, with 13 bases in the middle. CDR1 and CDR2 from the germline V gene are SNHLY and FYNNEI. This chain's CDR3 is CASSEEGVGGGYTF. The CDR3 region has the DNA TGTGCCAGCAGTGAAGAGGGGGTTGGAGGTGGCTACACCTTC.

This clonotype was observed a few times. CDR3 DNA sequence: TGTGCCACCAGCCCTCGACAGGGGTCGGGCGAGCAGTTCTTC. It yields the protein CATSPRQGSGEQFF. The chain couples TRBV15 to TRBJ2-1, with 8 bases identical to TRBD1. From germline, CDR1 is LNHNV and CDR2 YYDKDF (reference sequence). The CDR3 is 14 amino acids. Germline trimming cut 5 bases from V and 10 bases from J; bases unmatched to any gene: 10.

The chain has TRBV7-2 and TRBJ2-7, with D perhaps TRBD2 (7 bases). Between the trimmed V and J ends, which lost 5 bases and 4 bases, there was a span of 21 bases. This CDR3 has 16 amino acids. The germline V gene encodes CDR1 SGHTA and CDR2 FQGNSA. The DNA of the CDR3 is TGTGCCAGCAGCCCAGGATTGGTGGCGGGGGCATACGAGCAGTACTTC. Translated, it gives CASSPGLVAGAYEQYF.

This clonotype was observed a single time. CDR3 loop: CASSQGGLVSQEQFF. The CDR3 nucleotides are TGCGCCAGCAGCCAAGGGGGACTAGTGTCCCAAGAGCAGTTCTTC. This chain connects TRBV4-1 to TRBJ2-1, with TRBD2 matching 8 bases. This CDR3 is 15 amino acids long. Germline V CDR1 and CDR2: MGHRA, YSYEKL. The V segment lost 1 base and the J segment 10 bases; nucleotides outside the gene matches: 9.